This T cell receptor (beta chain) derives from a study of blood T cell repertoires in COVID-19. This table comes from immunoSEQ multiplex PCR, and its TCRdb copy is limited to in-frame clones, with some not included. The profile shows roughly 240,000 clones, roughly 84% of them singletons. This CDR3 region has 13 residues. Germline assignment: CDR1 SGHNT and CDR2 YENEEA. The ends were cut back, 5 bases at V and 1 base at J, with 8 bases in the middle. This TCR was recovered from a man aged 35 to 55 who had recovered from COVID-19. J is TRBJ1-1 and V is TRBV11-3; D perhaps matches TRBD1 (5 bases). Material for sequencing was peripheral blood. CDR3: CASSLGQNTEAFF. The CDR3 nucleotides read TGTGCCAGCAGCCTAGGACAGAACACTGAAGCTTTCTTT.